The T cell receptor (beta chain) described here comes from a study of cytomegalovirus exposure and HLA in healthy donors. Study conclusions and caveats: Researchers left out some V segments, among them TRBV6-2 and TRBV6-3, as indistinguishable. Confirmation in vitro established that a few CMV-associated chains were specific for CMV antigens. Reports credit the classifier with highly specific, highly sensitive diagnosis of cytomegalovirus status.

The germline V gene has CDR1 SGDLS and CDR2 YYNGEE. The CDR3 runs 14 residues. The junction had 0 bases not matched to a gene; V was cut back by 0 bases and J by 1 base. A note on this clone: The antigen is undetermined.

PCR amplification relied on 60 Vbeta primers (plus 13 Jbeta primers). Produced via immunoSEQ multiplex PCR; TCRdb's table is partial and in-frame only. The repertoire holds around 130,000 clones, around 77% seen once, with more than 0.95% in the top ten. The specimen sequenced was PBMCs. The TCR sequence derives from a middle-aged man in good health and CMV-seronegative. The V gene is TRBV9, the J gene TRBJ1-1; 7 positions match TRBD1. CDR3 bases: TGTGCCAGCAGCGTAGGGGACAGGAACACTGAAGCTTTCTTT. Translation gives CASSVGDRNTEAFF.